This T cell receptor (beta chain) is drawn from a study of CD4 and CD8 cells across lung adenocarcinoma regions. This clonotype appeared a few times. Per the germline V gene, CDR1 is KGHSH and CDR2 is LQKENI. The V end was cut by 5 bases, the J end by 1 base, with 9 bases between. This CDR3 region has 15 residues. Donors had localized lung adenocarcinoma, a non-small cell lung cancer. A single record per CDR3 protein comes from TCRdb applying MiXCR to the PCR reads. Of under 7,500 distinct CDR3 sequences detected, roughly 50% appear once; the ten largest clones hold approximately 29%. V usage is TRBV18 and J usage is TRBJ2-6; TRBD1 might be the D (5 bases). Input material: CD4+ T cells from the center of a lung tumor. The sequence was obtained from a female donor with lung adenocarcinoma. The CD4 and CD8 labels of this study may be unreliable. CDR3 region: CASSTRQSGANVLTF. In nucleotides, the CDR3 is TGTGCCAGCTCAACCCGACAGTCTGGGGCCAACGTCCTGACTTTC.